The clone carrying this TCR beta chain occurred many times. Its matching antigen is unknown. CDR3 size: 13 residues. The germline gives CDR1 SGHVS, CDR2 FQNEAQ. With 3 bases removed from V and 7 bases from J, the gap between germline ends came to 12 bases. Molecular barcoding with unique molecular identifiers was used for the TCRbeta library. One entry per CDR3 protein results from TCRdb running MiXCR on the PCR reads. The profile covers approximately 300,000 distinct CDR3 sequences, with roughly 11% appearing a single time and around a quarter taken by the ten largest. This sample is part of a study of T-cell reconstitution after alpha-beta-depleted transplantation in children. Points from the study as a whole: Surviving recipient T cells and thymic progenitors underlay high day-60 TCRbeta diversity in some patients.

The sequence derives from a male patient between 2 and 15 years old who had a stem cell transplant for chronic granulomatous disease, so the T cells may come from the graft donor. The chain recombines TRBV7-8 with TRBJ2-5, with a weak D call TRBD2 (6 bases). The input for sequencing was peripheral blood, taken 180 days after TCRalphabeta/CD19-depleted stem cell transplant. CDR3 in amino acids: CASSFRGFGTQYF. CDR3 bases: TGTGCCAGCAGCTTCCGGGGGTTTGGGACCCAGTACTTC.